This is a list of T cell receptor beta chains from one sample in a study of OX40 agonist ivuxolimab in advanced cancers. TCRdb's table, derived via immunoSEQ multiplex PCR, lists solely in-frame clones and lacks some. The profile shows 100,000 to 130,000 clones, about 91% of them singletons. Here the sequenced sample was CD4+ or CD8+ T cells sorted from blood, taken in a trial of the OX40 agonist ivuxolimab. These receptor sequences come from an adult with an advanced solid tumor such as melanoma, head and neck, liver or kidney cancer. Each CDR3 is given with its conserved first and last residue. The D gene is left open where the match is weak. A clone size is listed for some rows: how often the clone was seen (once, few, many), or a class if it is expanded.

V gene: TRBV7-3
J gene: TRBJ1-1
clone size: .
D gene: .
CDR3 DNA: TGTGCCAGCAGCTTATCGCCAGCTATGAACACTGAAGCTTTCTTT
CDR3 protein: CASSLSPAMNTEAFF

V gene: TRBV19
J gene: TRBJ2-7
clone size: .
D gene: TRBD1
CDR3 DNA: TGTGCCAGTAGTATCGCAGGGGGACCGCCCTACGAGCAGTACTTC
CDR3 protein: CASSIAGGPPYEQYF

V gene: TRBV6-1
J gene: TRBJ1-4
clone size: .
D gene: .
CDR3 DNA: TGTGCCAGCGGAGGTAGAACAATGGGGAAACTGTTTTTT
CDR3 protein: CASGGRTMGKLFF

V gene: TRBV5-1
J gene: TRBJ2-1
clone size: .
D gene: TRBD1
CDR3 DNA: TGCGCCAGCAGCGGACTAACAGGGGGCTCCTACAATGAGCAGTTCTTC
CDR3 protein: CASSGLTGGSYNEQFF

V gene: TRBV30
J gene: TRBJ2-5
clone size: .
D gene: .
CDR3 DNA: TGTGCCTGGAATTTCCGGGAGACCCAGTACTTC
CDR3 protein: CAWNFRETQYF

V gene: TRBV13
J gene: TRBJ2-1
clone size: .
D gene: TRBD2
CDR3 DNA: TGTGCCAGCAGCCAAGGACTAGACCACTACAATGAGCAGTTCTTC
CDR3 protein: CASSQGLDHYNEQFF

V gene: TRBV19
J gene: TRBJ1-2
clone size: once
D gene: .
CDR3 DNA: TGTGCCAGTAGTATAGTTCCCGGTGGCTACACCTTC
CDR3 protein: CASSIVPGGYTF

V gene: TRBV6-5
J gene: TRBJ1-5
clone size: .
D gene: .
CDR3 DNA: TGTGCCAGCAGTTACTCAGGGTCTGGTCAGCCCCAGCATTTT
CDR3 protein: CASSYSGSGQPQHF

V gene: TRBV5-4
J gene: TRBJ1-5
clone size: .
D gene: .
CDR3 DNA: TGTGCCAGCAGCCGTCAGGGACGGCTAATACAGCCCCAGCATTTT
CDR3 protein: CASSRQGRLIQPQHF

V gene: TRBV5-4
J gene: TRBJ2-6
clone size: .
D gene: .
CDR3 DNA: TGTGCCAGCAGCTTTGGAAGCTCTGGGGCCAACGTCCTGACTTTC
CDR3 protein: CASSFGSSGANVLTF

V gene: TRBV5-4
J gene: TRBJ2-1
clone size: .
D gene: .
CDR3 DNA: TGTGCCAGCAGCTTACGGGGAACCTACAATGAGCAGTTCTTC
CDR3 protein: CASSLRGTYNEQFF

V gene: TRBV6-6
J gene: TRBJ2-5
clone size: .
D gene: TRBD1
CDR3 DNA: TGTGCCAGCTACGGACGGACAGGGGGCGGGGAGACCCAGTACTTC
CDR3 protein: CASYGRTGGGETQYF

V gene: TRBV6-1
J gene: TRBJ1-1
clone size: .
D gene: .
CDR3 DNA: TGTGCCAGCGAGTTGACGGGACAAAGGGCTGAAGCTTTCTTT
CDR3 protein: CASELTGQRAEAFF

V gene: TRBV4-2
J gene: TRBJ2-1
clone size: .
D gene: TRBD2
CDR3 DNA: TGTGCCAGCAGCTTGGGGGGACTATACAATGAGCAGTTCTTC
CDR3 protein: CASSLGGLYNEQFF